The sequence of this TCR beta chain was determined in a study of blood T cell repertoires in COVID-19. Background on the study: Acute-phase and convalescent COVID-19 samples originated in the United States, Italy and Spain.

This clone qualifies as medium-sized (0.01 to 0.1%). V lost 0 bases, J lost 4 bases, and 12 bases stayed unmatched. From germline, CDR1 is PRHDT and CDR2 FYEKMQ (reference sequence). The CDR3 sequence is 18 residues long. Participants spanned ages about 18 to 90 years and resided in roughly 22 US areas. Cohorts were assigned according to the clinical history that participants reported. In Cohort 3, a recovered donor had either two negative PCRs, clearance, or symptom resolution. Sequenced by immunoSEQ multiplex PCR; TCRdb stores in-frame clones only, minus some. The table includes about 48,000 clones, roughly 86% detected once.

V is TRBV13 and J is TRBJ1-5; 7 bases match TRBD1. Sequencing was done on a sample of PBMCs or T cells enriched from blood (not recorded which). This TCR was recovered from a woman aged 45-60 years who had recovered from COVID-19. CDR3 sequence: CASSLGGAGGPFNQPQHF. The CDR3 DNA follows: TGTGCCAGCAGCTTAGGCGGGGCAGGGGGACCTTTTAATCAGCCCCAGCATTTT.